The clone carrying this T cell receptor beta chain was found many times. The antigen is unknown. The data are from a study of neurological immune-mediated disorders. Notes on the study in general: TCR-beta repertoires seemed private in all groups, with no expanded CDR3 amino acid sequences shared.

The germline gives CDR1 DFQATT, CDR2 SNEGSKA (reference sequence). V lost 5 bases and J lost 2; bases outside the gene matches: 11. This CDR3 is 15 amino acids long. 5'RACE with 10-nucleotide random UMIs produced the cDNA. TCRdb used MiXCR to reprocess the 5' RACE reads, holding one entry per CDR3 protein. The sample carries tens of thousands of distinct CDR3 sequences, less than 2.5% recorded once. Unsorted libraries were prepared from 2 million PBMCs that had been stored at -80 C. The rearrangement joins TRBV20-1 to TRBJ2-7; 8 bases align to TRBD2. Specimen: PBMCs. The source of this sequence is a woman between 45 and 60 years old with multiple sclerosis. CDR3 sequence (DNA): TGCAGTGCTGTCACCGGGACTAGGGTTACCTACGAGCAGTACTTC. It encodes CSAVTGTRVTYEQYF.